The TCR beta chain described here comes from a study of blood T cell repertoires in COVID-19 (dated by TCRdb to the early 2020s). Background for the entire study: The collaborator samples originated in the United States, Italy and Spain and spanned the acute and convalescent phases of COVID-19. HLA class I and class II types, where available, came from metadata supplied by the sample provider rather than from assay-based typing. A de-identified subject ID, COVID-19 status, age in years and sex were almost always included in the sample metadata. The material from the prospective study consisted of cDNA or gDNA derived from T cells, B-cell-depleted T cells, or PBMCs. Deeply sampled blood TCRbeta repertoires from subjects exposed to, actively infected with, or recovered from COVID-19 were included in the dataset. The repertoires were released in a freely available public database meant as a resource for research on the immune response to SARS-CoV-2. Samples were obtained from the ongoing ImmuneRACE study (first 160 participants) and from 1,254 subjects provided by 6 global collaborators.

The immunoSEQ Assay, a bias-controlled multiplex PCR, was used to amplify TCRbeta CDR3 regions from genomic DNA. Turning to the authors' computational methods: The number of nucleated cells in each sample was estimated by amplification of reference gene primers within the assay. Sequence reads were collapsed and filtered to measure the absolute abundance of every unique TCRbeta CDR3 rearrangement. For each sample, productive Simpson clonality was calculated by taking the square root of Simpson's diversity index across productive rearrangements. As stored in TCRdb, this immuneACCESS dataset retains in-frame rearrangements with V and J assigned. A fraction of the clones does not appear; measured against another copy, unresolved V genes explain less than half of the discrepancy, and the remainder lacks a known reason. V, J and clone size were drawn from that table, and D and trimming were deduced from the DNA. The sample table lists fewer than 80,000 clones, 85% to 90% of them with a count of one. More than 4.5% of the sample is taken by the ten largest.

What the work shows at the level of the full study, not this receptor alone: How much clinical and demographic metadata was included differed by source and by participant, and the metadata was provided uncurated.

The collaborating institutions used their own protocols to collect whole blood in K2EDTA tubes. For TCRbeta analysis, collaborators shipped samples in one of three forms: frozen whole blood, isolated PBMCs, or DNA extracted from either of those sample types. To note about this clone: The clone's antigen remains unknown. Base qualities are not at hand, and no much larger clone is one base apart.

The germline V gene gives CDR1 as SQVTM and CDR2 as ANQGSEA. The CDR3 numbers 12 residues from cysteine through phenylalanine. The kept DNA is CDR3 alone, 36 bases in frame from the first base. V has 6 bases trimmed and J has 10 bases trimmed; junction bases matching no gene number 8. Recombination linked TRBV29-1 to TRBJ2-7; TRBD1 aligns with 11 central bases. The material sequenced was peripheral blood. The TCR originated in a man aged 50-59 years with acute or convalescent COVID-19. The DNA sequence reads TGCAGCGTAGACACCGGGACAGGGGGTCAGTACTTC. Its product reads: CSVDTGTGGQYF.